The clone carrying this T cell receptor (beta chain) came up many times. What it binds is not known. TCRdb re-called the 5' RACE reads with MiXCR, one entry per CDR3 protein. The sample gives about 890,000 distinct CDR3 sequences, roughly 12% of which show up once; around 1.5% is in the top ten. Healthy Caucasians made up all donors. This entry comes from a study of identical twins. Findings and caveats of the study: Sequences that were out-of-frame, alpha and twin-shared displayed an excess of low generation probability.

V gave up 6 bases and J gave up 0 bases, with 9 bases separating them. Germline V gene lookup returns CDR1 MNHEY and CDR2 SVGAGI. The CDR3 spans 14 residues. These data were also reused for a study on yellow fever vaccine responses in identical twins.

The origin of this receptor is a woman between 18 and 30 years old in good health. The material sequenced was PBMCs. The chain has TRBV6-5 and TRBJ2-1; D is unresolved. Here the CDR3 DNA reads TGTGCCAGCAGCTATTCAAGCTCCTACAATGAGCAGTTCTTC. Its protein product is CASSYSSSYNEQFF.